This TCR beta chain emerged from a study of technical replicates of blood from a few donors. This clone was seen only once. This CDR3 spans 16 amino acids. Germline V gives CDR1 SNHLY, CDR2 FYNNEI. Trimming cost V 5 bases and J 6 bases, with 19 bases left between them. Sequenced by immunoSEQ multiplex PCR; TCRdb stores in-frame clones only, minus some. The sample has about 84,000 clones, around 97% seen once. The material sequenced was T cells isolated from PBMCs. This TCR came from a human donor in good health. V usage is TRBV2 and J usage is TRBJ2-2, with D tentatively TRBD1 (6 bases). The CDR3 coding sequence is TGTGCCAGCAGTCTAAAGACAGGCGTTGGGGCCGGGGAGCTGTTTTTT. It encodes CASSLKTGVGAGELFF.